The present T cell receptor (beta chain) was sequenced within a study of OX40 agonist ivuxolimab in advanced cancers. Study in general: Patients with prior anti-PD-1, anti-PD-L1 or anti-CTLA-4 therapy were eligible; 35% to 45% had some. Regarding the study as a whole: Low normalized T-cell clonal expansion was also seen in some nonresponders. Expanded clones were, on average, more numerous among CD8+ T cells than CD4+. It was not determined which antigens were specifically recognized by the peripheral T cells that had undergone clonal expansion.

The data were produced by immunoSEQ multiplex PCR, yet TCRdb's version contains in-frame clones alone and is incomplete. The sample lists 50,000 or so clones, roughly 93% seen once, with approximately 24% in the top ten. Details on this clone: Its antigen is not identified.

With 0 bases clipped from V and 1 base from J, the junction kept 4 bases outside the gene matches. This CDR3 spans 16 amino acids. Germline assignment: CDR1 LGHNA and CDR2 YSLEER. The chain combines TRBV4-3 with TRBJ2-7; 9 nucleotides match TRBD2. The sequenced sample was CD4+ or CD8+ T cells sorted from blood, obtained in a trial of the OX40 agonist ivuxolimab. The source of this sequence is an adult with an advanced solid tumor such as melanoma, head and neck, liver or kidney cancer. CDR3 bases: TGCGCCAGCAGCCAAGATCCTAGCGGGAATTCCTACGAGCAGTACTTC. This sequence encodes CASSQDPSGNSYEQYF.